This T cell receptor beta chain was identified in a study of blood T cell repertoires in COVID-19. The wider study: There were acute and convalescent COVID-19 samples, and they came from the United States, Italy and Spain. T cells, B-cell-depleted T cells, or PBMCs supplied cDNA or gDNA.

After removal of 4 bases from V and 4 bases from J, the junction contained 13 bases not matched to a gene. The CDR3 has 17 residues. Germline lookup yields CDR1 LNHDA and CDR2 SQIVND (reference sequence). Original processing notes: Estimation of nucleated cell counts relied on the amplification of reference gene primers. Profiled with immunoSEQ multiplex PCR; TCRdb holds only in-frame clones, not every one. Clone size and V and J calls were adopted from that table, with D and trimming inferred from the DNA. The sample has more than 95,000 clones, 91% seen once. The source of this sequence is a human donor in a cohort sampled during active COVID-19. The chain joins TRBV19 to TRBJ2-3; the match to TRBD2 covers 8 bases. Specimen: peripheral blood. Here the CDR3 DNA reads TGTGCCAGTAGTACGCTCCCGTTGGTTAGCGGGGCAGATACGCAGTATTTT. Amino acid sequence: CASSTLPLVSGADTQYF.